The sequence of this T cell receptor beta chain was determined in a study of blood T cells in healthy people across ages. The CDR3 spans 15 residues. Germline loops: CDR1 MDHEN, CDR2 SYDVKM. V shed 3 bases, J shed 8 bases, and the junction held 5 bases outside the gene matches. The table lists this clonotype with a few counts. PCR was performed a second time for about 7 to 12 cycles using a sample-barcoded 5' primer and a J-beta primer mix. TCRdb passed the 5' RACE reads through MiXCR, listing each CDR3 protein once. Here the sample spans 700,000 to 950,000 distinct CDR3 sequences, 55% to 70% being singletons.

The source material was blood. The source of this sequence is a man between 25 and 39 years old in good health. The V call is TRBV28, the J call TRBJ1-6; 9 nucleotides line up with TRBD1. This CDR3 reads CASSLGQGFHSPLHF. The CDR3 DNA follows: TGTGCCAGCAGTTTGGGACAGGGTTTCCATTCACCCCTCCACTTT. The full variable domain, in which reference TRBV28 and TRBJ1-6 provide the parts outside the CDR3, is DVKVTQSSRYLVKRTGEKVFLECVQDMDHENMFWYRQDPGLGLRLIYFSYDVKMKEKGDIPEGYSVSREKKERFSLILESASTNQTSMYLCASSLGQGFHSPLHFGNGTRLTVT.